This T cell receptor (beta chain) was documented in a study of blood T cell repertoires in COVID-19. Clones were sequenced by immunoSEQ multiplex PCR, and TCRdb holds only the in-frame ones, with some missing. The table has 250,000 to 300,000 clones, around four fifths seen once. The ends were cut back, 6 bases at V and 1 base at J, with 6 bases in the middle. There are 13 residues in the CDR3. Germline V gene data show CDR1 as MDHEN and CDR2 as SYDVKM. The chain recombines TRBV28 with TRBJ2-2, with a tentative D call TRBD1 (5 bases). The sequence was obtained from a man aged 80 or over with acute or convalescent COVID-19. The specimen was peripheral blood. The CDR3 region is CASRTENTGELFF. The DNA for the CDR3 is TGTGCCAGCAGGACAGAGAACACCGGGGAGCTGTTTTTT. Based on the CDR3 plus reference TRBV28 and TRBJ2-2, the full variable domain is DVKVTQSSRYLVKRTGEKVFLECVQDMDHENMFWYRQDPGLGLRLIYFSYDVKMKEKGDIPEGYSVSREKKERFSLILESASTNQTSMYLCASRTENTGELFFGEGSRLTVL.